Listed below are T cell receptor beta chains from one sample, sequenced in a study of blood T cell repertoires in COVID-19. Clones were sequenced by immunoSEQ multiplex PCR, and TCRdb holds only the in-frame ones, with some missing. The table shows about 380,000 clones, with around 91% occurring only once. Sequencing was carried out using peripheral blood. The origin of the receptors is a man in his late teens or twenties with active or convalescent COVID-19. CDR3s include the opening cysteine and the closing phenylalanine or tryptophan. Fields, in order: J gene, V gene, CDR3 protein.

J gene: TRBJ2-1; V gene: TRBV7-9; CDR3 protein: CASSSTGKIDNEQFF
J gene: TRBJ2-6; V gene: TRBV25-1; CDR3 protein: CASSASGANVLTF
J gene: TRBJ1-4; V gene: TRBV5-1; CDR3 protein: CASSLGAGLNEKLFF
J gene: TRBJ2-3; V gene: TRBV7-2; CDR3 protein: CASSFRGGLDTQYF
J gene: TRBJ1-1; V gene: TRBV28; CDR3 protein: CASRGGLNTEAFF
J gene: TRBJ1-1; V gene: TRBV18; CDR3 protein: CASSPGTGGTEAFF
J gene: TRBJ2-3; V gene: TRBV9; CDR3 protein: CASTPGGRTDTQYF
J gene: TRBJ1-2; V gene: TRBV5-1; CDR3 protein: CASSETQGNYGYTF
J gene: TRBJ1-1; V gene: TRBV11-2; CDR3 protein: CASSLGWSHRDNTEAFF
J gene: TRBJ2-7; V gene: TRBV6-6; CDR3 protein: CASSLGTSGSPREQYF
J gene: TRBJ2-5; V gene: TRBV28; CDR3 protein: CASKDRGGETQYF
J gene: TRBJ1-3; V gene: TRBV5-1; CDR3 protein: CASSFRTGGNTIYF
J gene: TRBJ1-1; V gene: TRBV19; CDR3 protein: CASMRDRGAWNTEAFF
J gene: TRBJ2-1; V gene: TRBV9; CDR3 protein: CASSSRREPSGGHNEQFF
J gene: TRBJ2-2; V gene: TRBV4-2; CDR3 protein: CASSQDPSGYLNTGELFF
J gene: TRBJ2-3; V gene: TRBV9; CDR3 protein: CASSVALGEGLDTQYF
J gene: TRBJ2-3; V gene: TRBV10-3; CDR3 protein: CAVGTVTDTQYF
J gene: TRBJ2-2; V gene: TRBV7-3; CDR3 protein: CASRPQGSTGELFF
J gene: TRBJ1-1; V gene: TRBV19; CDR3 protein: CASSIDLATWAFF
J gene: TRBJ2-1; V gene: TRBV5-1; CDR3 protein: CASSLVSGSTYNEQFF
J gene: TRBJ2-5; V gene: TRBV27; CDR3 protein: CASSSQGTGLNSGETQYF
J gene: TRBJ2-1; V gene: TRBV2; CDR3 protein: CASSDRTESYNEQFF
J gene: TRBJ1-1; V gene: TRBV27; CDR3 protein: CASSSSTGALGNTEAFF
J gene: TRBJ1-1; V gene: TRBV4-1; CDR3 protein: CASSPTTGNTEAFF
J gene: TRBJ2-7; V gene: TRBV19; CDR3 protein: CASSLSGARSYEQYF
J gene: TRBJ1-3; V gene: TRBV3-1/TRBV3-2; CDR3 protein: CASSQFAGSGNTIYF
J gene: TRBJ1-1; V gene: TRBV7-9; CDR3 protein: CASSLARGGNTEAFF
J gene: TRBJ2-7; V gene: TRBV6-5; CDR3 protein: CASSPARQSSYEQYF
J gene: TRBJ1-1; V gene: TRBV7-9; CDR3 protein: CASSREGGRPLF
J gene: TRBJ1-1; V gene: TRBV5-1; CDR3 protein: CASQTGEFSATAFF
J gene: TRBJ2-2; V gene: TRBV7-3; CDR3 protein: CASSSLQGITHTGELFF
J gene: TRBJ2-5; V gene: TRBV14; CDR3 protein: CASSQGASFQTQYF
J gene: TRBJ1-5; V gene: TRBV6-2/TRBV6-3; CDR3 protein: CASSYSDREYQPQHF
J gene: TRBJ1-2; V gene: TRBV5-1; CDR3 protein: CASSQMGQADGYTF
J gene: TRBJ2-7; V gene: TRBV7-6; CDR3 protein: CASSSRGGAEQYF
J gene: TRBJ1-1; V gene: TRBV29-1; CDR3 protein: CSVGTGGSTEAFF
J gene: TRBJ2-7; V gene: TRBV10-3; CDR3 protein: CAISESQGSYEQYF
J gene: TRBJ2-7; V gene: TRBV7-3; CDR3 protein: CASSLGRNSYEQYF
J gene: TRBJ1-6; V gene: TRBV28; CDR3 protein: CASSPVNSPLHF
J gene: TRBJ2-7; V gene: TRBV5-1; CDR3 protein: CASSLEGQGEQYF
J gene: TRBJ1-1; V gene: TRBV12-3/TRBV12-4; CDR3 protein: CASSFSVNTEAFF
J gene: TRBJ1-4; V gene: TRBV5-1; CDR3 protein: CASSQGREGEKLFF
J gene: TRBJ1-3; V gene: TRBV7-2; CDR3 protein: CASSLSYRYSGNTIYF
J gene: TRBJ1-2; V gene: TRBV19; CDR3 protein: CASSPKADYGYTF
J gene: TRBJ2-7; V gene: TRBV7-3; CDR3 protein: CASSIAPSSYEQYF
J gene: TRBJ1-6; V gene: TRBV27; CDR3 protein: CASSYRDYNSPLHF
J gene: TRBJ2-5; V gene: TRBV18; CDR3 protein: CASSNRTAPQETQYF
J gene: TRBJ2-1; V gene: TRBV7-2; CDR3 protein: CASSFKGGTKNNEQFF
J gene: TRBJ2-2; V gene: TRBV6-6; CDR3 protein: CASTYPGTGELFF
J gene: TRBJ2-6; V gene: TRBV5-1; CDR3 protein: CASSPWTGTASSGANVLTF
J gene: TRBJ2-4; V gene: TRBV7-8; CDR3 protein: CASSKTEIAKNIQYF
J gene: TRBJ1-1; V gene: TRBV14; CDR3 protein: CASSHPRRDYTEAFF